The sequence of this T cell receptor beta chain was determined in a study of identifying expanded T cells in peripheral blood. Germline V gene data show CDR1 as MNHEY and CDR2 as SMNVEV (reference sequence). The CDR3 totals 14 residues. J was trimmed by 3 bases and V by 5 bases; bases with no gene match: 4. Assay used: immunoSEQ multiplex PCR; TCRdb lists only in-frame clones, some missing. Of around 90,000 clones listed, around 89% are singletons. This TCR was recovered from a person between 18 and 69 years old in good health. Specimen: blood. The J gene is TRBJ1-1, the V gene TRBV27; 9 nucleotides agree with TRBD1. The CDR3: CASSPGTGYTEAFF. The CDR3 DNA reads as TGTGCCAGCAGTCCCGGGACAGGGTACACTGAAGCTTTCTTT.